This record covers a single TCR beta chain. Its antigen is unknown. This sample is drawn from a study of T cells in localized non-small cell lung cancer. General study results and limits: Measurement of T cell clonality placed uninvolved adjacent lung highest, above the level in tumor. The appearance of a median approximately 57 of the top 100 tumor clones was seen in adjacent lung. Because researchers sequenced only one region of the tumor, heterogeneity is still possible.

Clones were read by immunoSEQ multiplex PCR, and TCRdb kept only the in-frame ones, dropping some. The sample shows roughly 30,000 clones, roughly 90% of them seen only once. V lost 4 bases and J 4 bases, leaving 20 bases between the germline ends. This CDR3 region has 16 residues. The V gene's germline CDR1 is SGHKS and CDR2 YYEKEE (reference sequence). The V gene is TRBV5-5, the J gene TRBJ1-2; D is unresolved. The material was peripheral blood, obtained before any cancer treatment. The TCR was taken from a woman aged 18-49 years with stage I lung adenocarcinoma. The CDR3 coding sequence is TGTGCCAGCAGCAACCTACCCCCGGGCTGGGGCTATGGCTACACCTTC. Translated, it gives CASSNLPPGWGYGYTF.